The T cell receptor (beta chain) under discussion was sequenced for a study of shared clonotypes between healthy human individuals. For this clone: Other DNA sequences within the sample encode an identical CDR3.

TCRdb keeps only in-frame clones here, not all; method: immunoSEQ multiplex PCR. The sample yields more than 400,000 clones, more than 95% seen once. V lost 4 bases and J 8 bases, leaving 11 bases between the germline ends. Germline-derived CDR1 and CDR2 are MDHEN and SYDVKM. The CDR3 is made up of 13 amino acids. The V gene is TRBV28, the J gene TRBJ1-4; D is possibly TRBD1 (5 bases). This TCR was sampled from a woman aged 25-40 years in good health. The sample comprised naive CD4+ T cells sorted from blood. Subset in this sample: CD45RA+ positively selected. The CDR3 region is CASSWGGSEKLFF. CDR3 sequence (DNA): TGTGCCAGCAGTTGGGGCGGGAGCGAAAAACTGTTTTTT.